The 9 T cell receptor beta chains in this list originate from one sample, sequenced in a study of cytomegalovirus exposure and HLA in healthy donors. Use of 60 Vbeta and 13 Jbeta primers characterized the PCR. Some clones are missing from TCRdb's copy, which holds only in-frame ones; the method was immunoSEQ multiplex PCR. Of approximately 160,000 clones listed, 84% were seen once; the top ten hold roughly 5%. The source material was PBMCs. The receptor source for this set is a girl aged 10 to 17 in good health and CMV-seropositive.

The J gene is TRBJ2-3, the V gene TRBV5-4; the match to TRBD2 covers 8 bases. V shed 5 bases and J 3 bases; nucleotides not matched to a gene: 11. CDR1 is SGHNT, CDR2 YYREEE, per germline (reference sequence). The CDR3 covers 16 residues. The CDR3 DNA is TGTGCCAGCAGATCCCTTAGCGGGGCTGGGACAGATACGCAGTATTTT. Translation gives CASRSLSGAGTDTQYF.

DNA for the CDR3: TGCAGCGTCGTACAGGGGTCGGGCAATCAGCCCCAGCATTTT. It is translated as CSVVQGSGNQPQHF. This chain uses TRBV29-1 with TRBJ1-5, with 7 bases fitting TRBD1. This CDR3 region has 14 residues. Germline CDR1 reads SQVTM; CDR2 reads ANQGSEA. With 6 bases clipped from V and 2 bases from J, the junction kept 7 bases outside the gene matches.

J is TRBJ2-1 and V is TRBV11-3; a weak D match, TRBD1 (6 bases). The CDR3 covers 11 residues. CDR1 SGHNT and CDR2 YENEEA come from the germline V gene. CDR3 bases: TGTGCAAGCGGTTTGGGGGCTGAGCAGTTCTTC. It codes for CASGLGAEQFF.

This sequence joins TRBV12-5 and TRBJ1-1; a possible D gene is TRBD1 (6 bases). The CDR3 runs to 14 residues. The V gene's germline CDR1 is LGHNT and CDR2 FRNRAP. V was pared by 0 bases and J by 7 bases, with 12 bases between. In DNA, the CDR3 is TGTGCTAGTGGTTTGGTACCCGGACAGCATGAAGCTTTCTTT. This encodes CASGLVPGQHEAFF. Using reference TRBV12-5 and TRBJ1-1 for the parts outside the CDR3, the full variable domain is DARVTQTPRHKVTEMGQEVTMRCQPILGHNTVFWYRQTMMQGLELLAYFRNRAPLDDSGMPKDRFSAEMPDATLATLKIQPSEPRDSAVYFCASGLVPGQHEAFFGQGTRLTVV.

V and J are TRBV7-9 and TRBJ2-7; 7 bases agree with TRBD1. Germline V gene data show CDR1 as SEHNR and CDR2 as FQNEAQ (reference sequence). V lost 1 base and J lost 2; bases outside the gene matches: 2. This CDR3 has 14 amino acids. The CDR3 sequence: CASSLGGTAYEQYF. In DNA form, the CDR3 reads TGTGCCAGCAGCTTAGGGGGGACAGCCTACGAGCAGTACTTC.

The rearrangement joins TRBV5-1 to TRBJ2-1, with TRBD2 identical over 7 bases. The CDR3 length is 16 residues. Trimming removed 2 bases from V and 0 bases from J; junction bases left unmatched: 5. Looked up from germline, CDR1 is SGHRS and CDR2 is YFSETQ. CDR3 sequence reads: CASSFRRGFSYNEQFF. CDR3 DNA sequence: TGCGCCAGCAGCTTTAGGCGGGGGTTCTCCTACAATGAGCAGTTCTTC. The full variable domain, with the rest looked up from reference TRBV5-1 and TRBJ2-1, is KAGVTQTPRYLIKTRGQQVTLSCSPISGHRSVSWYQQTPGQGLQFLFEYFSETQRNKGNFPGRFSGRQFSNSRSEMNVSTLELGDSALYLCASSFRRGFSYNEQFFGPGTRLTVL.

The chain employs TRBV6-1 and TRBJ2-3; D is uncertain. The ends were cut back, 7 bases at V and 2 bases at J, with 10 bases in the middle. CDR1 and CDR2 (germline): MNHNS, SASEGT. The CDR3 totals 13 residues. In DNA form, the CDR3 reads TGTGCCAGCACCCGAGAAACCACAGATACGCAGTATTTT. Protein: CASTRETTDTQYF.

The chain links TRBV10-2 to TRBJ2-7, with D tentatively TRBD1 (6 bases). Germline V gives CDR1 WSHSY, CDR2 SAAADI. Trimming cost V 7 bases and J 2 bases, with 12 bases left between them. This CDR3 has 13 residues. CDR3 in DNA: TGCGCCAGCACCCCGACAGGAACCTACGAGCAGTACTTC. It translates to CASTPTGTYEQYF.

The rearrangement uses TRBV10-3 and TRBJ2-4, with 9 nucleotides matching TRBD2. With 6 bases clipped from V and 6 bases from J, the junction kept 3 bases outside the gene matches. The CDR3 totals 13 residues. From germline, CDR1 is ENHRY and CDR2 SYGVKD. The CDR3, as DNA: TGTGCCATCAGGACTAGCGGAACAAACATTCAGTACTTC. Translation: CAIRTSGTNIQYF.